This TCR beta chain derives from a study of blood T cells in healthy people across ages. With V trimmed by 4 bases and J by 3 bases, 6 bases remained unmatched. This CDR3 has 15 residues. Germline V CDR1 and CDR2: MNHEY, SVGAGI. The use of a sample-barcoded 5' primer and a J-beta primer mix characterized a second PCR of about 7 to 12 cycles. Using its own MiXCR run on the 5' RACE reads, TCRdb lists one record per CDR3 protein. Of over 1,300,000 distinct CDR3 sequences detected, approximately 59% appear once; the ten largest clones hold about 6.3%. What was sequenced was blood. The V gene is TRBV6-5, the J gene TRBJ2-7; 10 nucleotides align to TRBD1. The source is a man aged 18 to 30 in good health. The CDR3 loop is CASSSSGQGIYEQYF. The DNA for the CDR3 is TGTGCCAGCAGTTCATCGGGACAGGGGATCTACGAGCAGTACTTC.